A single count supports the clone carrying this T cell receptor (beta chain). Its cognate antigen is unknown. Investigators reverse transcribed all isolated RNA, so they sequenced expressed TCRB transcripts. TCRdb keeps only in-frame clones here, not all; method: immunoSEQ multiplex PCR. The sample includes roughly 240,000 clones, over 65% of them seen just once. This record belongs to a study of beta chain features in type 1 diabetes. In the study overall: Comparable age, gender and cell yields were observed in patients relative to healthy donors. The examined sorted cells totaled approximately 100 million across samples.

Whole-study results and caveats: Among type 1 diabetes patients, VDJ junctions had fewer insertions and more deletions. Patients' naive, central memory and regulatory TCRB repertoires appeared more alike than those of healthy donors.

The origin of this receptor is a man in his thirties or forties in good health. Material for sequencing was naive CD4+ T cells from blood.

The CDR3 DNA reads TGTGCCAGCAGTGAAGCCCGGCAGGGGGGGACCCAGTACTTC. This codes for CASSEARQGGTQYF. J is TRBJ2-5 and V is TRBV2; maybe TRBD1 (7 bases). The CDR3 sequence is 14 residues long. CDR1 and CDR2 from the germline V gene are SNHLY and FYNNEI. V dropped 0 bases and J dropped 7 bases, with 12 bases sitting between them.